A selection of T cell receptor beta chains follows, all from one sample in a study of HIV-infected patients and healthy controls. TCRdb itself ran the 5' RACE reads through MiXCR, one entry per CDR3 protein. Of almost 65,000 distinct CDR3 sequences in the sample, about 19% are singletons; the top ten hold about 1.5%. The sequenced material came from CD4+ T cells from blood. All receptors derive from a human donor in good health. Each CDR3 is given with its conserved first and last residue. A D gene is named only where the DNA matches it firmly. Rows may omit the clone size; those that give it use once, few, many or a size class.

TGTGCCAGCAGTTTCTTGCCTGGACCCTACGAGCAGTACTTC	CASSFLPGPYEQYF	many	14	NA	TRBV6-5	TRBJ2-7
TGTGCCAGCAGCCAAGAGGAAGTGTGGACTAGCGGAGGCGAGCAGTACTTC	CASSQEEVWTSGGEQYF	NA	17	TRBD2	TRBV4-2	TRBJ2-7
TGTGCCATCGGAGACAGCCTACACTTGGGCTATGGCTACACCTTC	CAIGDSLHLGYGYTF	NA	15	NA	TRBV10-3	TRBJ1-2
TGTGCCAGCAGCAACGGGGGCTACAGGATCAACGAGCAGTACTTC	CASSNGGYRINEQYF	NA	15	NA	TRBV12-3/TRBV12-4	TRBJ2-7
TGTGCCAGCTCACCACGGGGGGGTCAGCCCCAGCATTTT	CASSPRGGQPQHF	many	13	NA	TRBV18	TRBJ1-5
TGCAGTGCTAGAGGACGTTTCAATCAGCCCCAGCATTTT	CSARGRFNQPQHF	many	13	NA	TRBV20-1	TRBJ1-5
TGTGCCAGCAGCTTATTGGGGTTCTACGAGCAGTACTTC	CASSLLGFYEQYF	many	13	NA	TRBV7-2	TRBJ2-7
TGTGCTGGGGGCGATAGGGCTAGCAATCAGCCCCAGCATTTT	CAGGDRASNQPQHF	few	14	NA	TRBV19	TRBJ1-5
TGTGCCAGCAGTTGGCAGGCTGCGAACACTGAAGCTTTCTTT	CASSWQAANTEAFF	many	14	NA	TRBV2	TRBJ1-1
TGTGCCAGCAGACTACCAAGGGTAACTGAAGCTTTCTTT	CASRLPRVTEAFF	NA	13	NA	TRBV12-3/TRBV12-4	TRBJ1-1
TGTGCCAGCAGTTTACGGGACCTAAACACAGATACGCAGTATTTT	CASSLRDLNTDTQYF	NA	15	NA	TRBV6-5	TRBJ2-3
TGTGTCGGACGCGGGGGACTAGCGGGAGTTTTACAGTTCTTC	CVGRGGLAGVLQFF	NA	14	TRBD2	TRBV28	TRBJ2-1
TGTGCCAGCAGTTTAGCGCTTGGGGACTCTGGAAACACCATATATTTT	CASSLALGDSGNTIYF	NA	16	NA	TRBV12-3/TRBV12-4	TRBJ1-3
TGTGCCTGGAGTGCCCCGGGACAGGGCTCCTACGAGCAGTACTTC	CAWSAPGQGSYEQYF	NA	15	TRBD1	TRBV30	TRBJ2-7
TGCGCCAGCAGCCCAAGACAGGGAACATACGCCTACGAGCAGTACTTC	CASSPRQGTYAYEQYF	NA	16	TRBD1	TRBV5-1	TRBJ2-7
TGTGCCAGCTCTGCCCCCGGGGGGGTGGAAGATGAGCAGTTCTTC	CASSAPGGVEDEQFF	NA	15	TRBD2	TRBV28	TRBJ2-1
TGTGCCAGCAGCCCCAGCTGGGTAGGCACTGAAGCTTTCTTT	CASSPSWVGTEAFF	few	14	NA	TRBV7-2	TRBJ1-1
TGTGCCAGCAGCCGCAGCGTAACAGGGAGCATAAGGGAAAAACTGTTTTTT	CASSRSVTGSIREKLFF	few	17	NA	TRBV5-6	TRBJ1-4
TGTGCCAGCAGTCCCGGGACAGGGTATGGCTACACCTTC	CASSPGTGYGYTF	few	13	TRBD1	TRBV12-3/TRBV12-4	TRBJ1-2
TGTGCCACCGCCCCCCTAGCTAACTATGGCTACACCTTC	CATAPLANYGYTF	NA	13	NA	TRBV15	TRBJ1-2
TGTGCCAGCAGCTTGAGTCACACGCAAGAGACCCAGTACTTC	CASSLSHTQETQYF	many	14	NA	TRBV11-2	TRBJ2-5
TGCGCCAGCAGCCCCATGGGGGAGACTGAAGCTTTCTTT	CASSPMGETEAFF	NA	13	NA	TRBV4-1	TRBJ1-1
TGCAGCGTTAAAGGACAGGGACGGGCTGAAGCTTTCTTT	CSVKGQGRAEAFF	many	13	TRBD1	TRBV29-1	TRBJ1-1
TGTGCCAGCAGCCGAAGTTTGGGCTATAATTCACCCCTCCACTTT	CASSRSLGYNSPLHF	NA	15	NA	TRBV14	TRBJ1-6
TGTGCTAGCAGCTTAGAATTGGCGACTGAAGCTTTCTTT	CASSLELATEAFF	many	13	NA	TRBV7-7	TRBJ1-1
TGTGCCAGCAGCTTAGACATAGGACTAGCGGGAAGCACCGGGGAGCTGTTTTTT	CASSLDIGLAGSTGELFF	NA	18	TRBD2	TRBV7-9	TRBJ2-2
TGTGCCATCAGTGAGTCGACAGGGGGTTGGACTGAAGCTTTCTTT	CAISESTGGWTEAFF	few	15	TRBD1	TRBV10-3	TRBJ1-1
TGCAGCGTATTGTCAGACACCTCCTACGAGCAGTACTTC	CSVLSDTSYEQYF	once	13	NA	TRBV20-1	TRBJ2-7
TGTGCCAGCAGTTACTCGCCGGCGAACACTGAAGCTTTCTTT	CASSYSPANTEAFF	many	14	NA	TRBV6-5	TRBJ1-1
TGTGCCAGCAGCCACAGGGTTGGCGAGCAGTACTTC	CASSHRVGEQYF	many	12	NA	TRBV7-9	TRBJ2-7
TGTGCCAGCAGCTTGGCAGGGAGTGTGAGAGGCTACACCTTC	CASSLAGSVRGYTF	few	14	NA	TRBV7-9	TRBJ1-2
TGTGCCAGCAGGAATATGGATCAGCCCCAGCATTTT	CASRNMDQPQHF	NA	12	NA	TRBV12-3/TRBV12-4	TRBJ1-5